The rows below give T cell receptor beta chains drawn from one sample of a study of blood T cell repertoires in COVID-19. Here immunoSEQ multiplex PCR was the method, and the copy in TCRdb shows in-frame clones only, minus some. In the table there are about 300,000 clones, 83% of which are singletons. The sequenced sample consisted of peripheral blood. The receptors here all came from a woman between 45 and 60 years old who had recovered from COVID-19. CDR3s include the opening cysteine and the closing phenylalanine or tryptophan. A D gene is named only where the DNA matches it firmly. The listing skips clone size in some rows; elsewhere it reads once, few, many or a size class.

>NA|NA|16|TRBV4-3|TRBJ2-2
TGCGCCAGCAGCCAAGAATGGCTAGTAAGCACCGGGGAGCTGTTTTTT
CASSQEWLVSTGELFF
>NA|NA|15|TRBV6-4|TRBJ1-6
TGTGCCAGCAGTGAGAACAGGGCGGCTAATTCACCCCTCCACTTT
CASSENRAANSPLHF
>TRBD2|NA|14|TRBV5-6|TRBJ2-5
TGTGCCAGCAGCTTCGGGACTACGCGGGGGACCCAGTACTTC
CASSFGTTRGTQYF
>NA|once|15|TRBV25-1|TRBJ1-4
TGTGCCACCGCCCCTAACAGGGCGCTTAATGAAAAACTGTTTTTT
CATAPNRALNEKLFF
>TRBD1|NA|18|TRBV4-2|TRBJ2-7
TGTGCCAGCAGCCAAGAGGGACAGCAGAATTTGAACTTCTACGAGCAGTACTTC
CASSQEGQQNLNFYEQYF
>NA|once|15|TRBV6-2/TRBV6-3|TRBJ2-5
TGTGCCAGCAGTTACAGCCTACTAGGCAGAGAGACCCAGTACTTC
CASSYSLLGRETQYF
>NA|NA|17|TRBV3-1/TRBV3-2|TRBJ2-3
TGTGCCAGCAGCCACCGTCGAGAACAGAGTTGGTCAGATACGCAGTATTTT
CASSHRREQSWSDTQYF
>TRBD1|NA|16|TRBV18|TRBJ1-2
TGTGCCAGCTCACCACGGACGGGACAGTCCAACTATGGCTACACCTTC
CASSPRTGQSNYGYTF
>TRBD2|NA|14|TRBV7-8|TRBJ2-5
TGTGCCAGCAGCTTAGTGGCGGGGGAGGAGACCCAGTACTTC
CASSLVAGEETQYF
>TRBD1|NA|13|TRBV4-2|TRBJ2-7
TGTGCCAGCAGGGGACAGGGGGCTTACGAGCAGTACTTC
CASRGQGAYEQYF
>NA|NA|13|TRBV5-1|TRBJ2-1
TGCGCCAGCAGCTTGGAACGGGCGGGTGAGCAGTTCTTC
CASSLERAGEQFF
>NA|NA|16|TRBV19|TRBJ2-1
TGTGCCAGTAGTATAGGCGCGGGGTTTTCCTACAATGAGCAGTTCTTC
CASSIGAGFSYNEQFF
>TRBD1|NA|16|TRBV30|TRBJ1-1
TGTGCCTGGAGTGTCCCGGGACAGGGAAGGTCGCCTGAAGCTTTCTTT
CAWSVPGQGRSPEAFF
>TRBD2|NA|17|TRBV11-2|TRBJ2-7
TGTGCCAGCAGCTTTAGTCTGCCGACTAGCGGAACCTACGAGCAGTACTTC
CASSFSLPTSGTYEQYF
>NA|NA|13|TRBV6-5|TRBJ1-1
TGTGCCAGCAGCACGACAGTGAACACTGAAGCTTTCTTT
CASSTTVNTEAFF
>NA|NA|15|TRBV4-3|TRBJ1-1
TGCGCCAGCAGCCGCTCTTACAGGGAAAACACTGAAGCTTTCTTT
CASSRSYRENTEAFF
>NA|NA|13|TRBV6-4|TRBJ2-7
TGTGCCAGCAGCCCCCGGGAAAGAGGGGAGCAGTACTTC
CASSPRERGEQYF